These T cell receptor beta chains were read from a single sample in a study of a mutant IDH1 vaccine in newly diagnosed glioma. Sequencing was performed with immunoSEQ multiplex PCR; in TCRdb, only in-frame clones are kept and a portion is missing. Of about 88,000 clones listed, approximately 80% are singletons. Source: PBMCs, taken from a glioma patient treated with radiotherapy, temozolomide or both. These receptors were taken from a man between 40 and 49 years old with glioma. Some clones in this sample may be carry-over from other donors' samples. Each CDR3 is given with its conserved first and last residue. Each record gives: J gene, D gene, V gene, clone size, CDR3 protein, CDR3 DNA. D genes are given only for firm matches. A clone size is listed for some rows: how often the clone was seen (once, few, many), or a class if it is expanded.

>TRBJ2-6|NA|TRBV2|NA
CASSAALSGANVLTF
TGTGCCAGTTCCGCAGCCCTCTCTGGGGCCAACGTCCTGACTTTC
>TRBJ1-2|TRBD1|TRBV29-1|few
CSAWTGRDGYTF
TGCAGCGCATGGACAGGTCGCGATGGCTACACCTTC
>TRBJ1-1|NA|TRBV5-6|NA
CASSLEAGRSTFF
TGTGCCAGCAGCTTGGAGGCCGGACGTTCAACTTTCTTT
>TRBJ2-2|NA|TRBV2|NA
CASSERSYSGELFF
TGTGCCAGCAGTGAACGTAGTTACTCCGGGGAGCTGTTTTTT
>TRBJ2-7|TRBD1|TRBV7-9|NA
CASSFDRAKSYEQYF
TGTGCCAGCAGCTTCGACAGGGCGAAGTCCTACGAGCAGTACTTC
>TRBJ1-2|NA|TRBV5-1|NA
CASSSMGGEVDGYTF
TGCGCCAGCAGCTCGATGGGAGGGGAGGTTGATGGCTACACCTTC
>TRBJ1-1|NA|TRBV6-5|NA
CASSYIANTEAFF
TGTGCCAGCAGTTACATAGCGAACACTGAAGCTTTCTTT
>TRBJ2-1|TRBD2|TRBV5-1|few
CASSLGGGRDNEQFF
TGCGCCAGCAGCTTGGGGGGTGGGAGGGACAATGAGCAGTTCTTC
>TRBJ1-1|NA|TRBV2|NA
CASNTRPDTEAFF
TGTGCCAGCAATACAAGACCTGACACTGAAGCTTTCTTT
>TRBJ2-3|NA|TRBV5-1|NA
CASSLNWSTDTQYF
TGCGCCAGCAGCTTGAACTGGAGCACAGATACGCAGTATTTT
>TRBJ1-2|NA|TRBV19|NA
CASSTPPSAGGYTF
TGTGCCAGTAGTACCCCCCCATCAGCAGGTGGCTACACCTTC
>TRBJ1-6|NA|TRBV27|NA
CASGRMIGGDSPLHF
TGTGCCAGCGGACGTATGATAGGTGGGGATTCACCCCTCCACTTT
>TRBJ1-3|TRBD1|TRBV25-1|once
CASKDRGNGNTIYF
TGTGCCAGCAAGGACAGGGGGAACGGAAACACCATATATTTT
>TRBJ2-7|NA|TRBV7-9|NA
CASSLATGGRSYEQYF
TGTGCCAGCAGCTTAGCCACTGGTGGGAGGTCCTACGAGCAGTACTTC
>TRBJ1-5|NA|TRBV6-5|once
CASSYGLGQPQHF
TGTGCCAGCAGTTACGGTCTGGGTCAGCCCCAGCATTTT
>TRBJ1-2|NA|TRBV4-2|few
CASSLMTPNYGYTF
TGTGCCAGCAGCCTTATGACGCCCAACTATGGCTACACCTTC
>TRBJ1-2|NA|TRBV7-9|NA
CASGSGARFYGYTF
TGTGCCAGTGGTTCCGGGGCTAGGTTCTATGGCTACACCTTC
>TRBJ1-2|NA|TRBV6-5|NA
CASSYGLDYGYTF
TGTGCCAGCAGTTACGGCCTCGACTATGGCTACACCTTC
>TRBJ2-5|NA|TRBV5-6|NA
CASSLAGRETQYF
TGTGCCAGCAGCTTGGCAGGGAGAGAGACCCAGTACTTC
>TRBJ1-2|NA|TRBV9|NA
CASGGGNYGYTF
TGTGCCAGCGGGGGAGGGAACTATGGCTACACCTTC
>TRBJ2-1|NA|TRBV18|NA
CASSPPSGSFGNEQFF
TGTGCCAGCTCACCACCCTCCGGGTCCTTTGGGAATGAGCAGTTCTTC
>TRBJ1-1|NA|TRBV6-6|once
CASSYTVSEAFF
TGTGCCAGCAGTTACACGGTGTCTGAAGCTTTCTTT
>TRBJ2-2|NA|TRBV5-1|NA
CASTLMTLNTGELFF
TGCGCCAGCACCCTAATGACTCTGAACACCGGGGAGCTGTTTTTT
>TRBJ2-3|NA|TRBV29-1|NA
CSAAVPPRDTQYF
TGCAGCGCCGCTGTCCCCCCTAGAGACACGCAGTATTTT
>TRBJ2-6|NA|TRBV30|NA
CACDSYSGANVLTF
TGTGCCTGTGACAGTTACTCTGGGGCCAACGTCCTGACTTTC
>TRBJ1-1|NA|TRBV6-6|NA
CASSPSNTEAFF
TGTGCCAGCAGCCCCTCAAACACTGAAGCTTTCTTT
>TRBJ1-1|NA|TRBV10-3|NA
CAISVAGNTEAFF
TGTGCCATCAGTGTGGCAGGGAACACTGAAGCTTTCTTT
>TRBJ2-7|NA|TRBV6-6|NA
CASSIGTYEQYF
TGTGCCAGCAGCATAGGGACCTACGAGCAGTACTTC
>TRBJ2-5|NA|TRBV6-5|NA
CASSWTVQETQYF
TGTGCCAGCAGTTGGACAGTTCAAGAGACCCAGTACTTC
>TRBJ1-2|TRBD1|TRBV2|NA
CASSEQGASVLGYTF
TGTGCCAGCAGTGAACAGGGGGCCTCCGTCTTAGGCTACACCTTC
>TRBJ2-7|NA|TRBV10-3|NA
CAIRRDSSYEQYF
TGTGCCATCAGGCGGGACAGCTCCTACGAGCAGTACTTC
>TRBJ2-5|NA|TRBV10-3|NA
CARPGQGNRETQYF
TGTGCCAGACCCGGGCAGGGGAATAGAGAGACCCAGTACTTC
>TRBJ1-1|NA|TRBV9|NA
CASSPGVNTEAFF
TGTGCCAGCAGCCCAGGGGTGAACACTGAAGCTTTCTTT
>TRBJ2-1|TRBD2|TRBV2|NA
CASSFLSGGDSSYNEQFF
TGTGCCAGCAGTTTTCTAAGCGGGGGGGATAGCTCCTACAATGAGCAGTTCTTC
>TRBJ2-5|TRBD1|TRBV15|once
CATSDGGTGYRETQYF
TGTGCCACCAGCGACGGTGGGACAGGGTATCGAGAGACCCAGTACTTC
>TRBJ2-3|TRBD1|TRBV5-6|NA
CASSLGGQGAGLDTQYF
TGTGCCAGCAGCTTGGGCGGCCAGGGGGCGGGCCTAGATACGCAGTATTTT
>TRBJ1-2|TRBD1|TRBV30|once
CAWSVSGTGPAGYTF
TGTGCCTGGAGTGTTTCCGGGACAGGGCCCGCTGGCTACACCTTC
>TRBJ1-2|NA|TRBV27|NA
CASSFVGINNYGYTF
TGTGCCAGCAGCTTTGTGGGCATCAATAACTATGGCTACACCTTC
>TRBJ1-2|NA|TRBV30|few
CAWSRSSGYGYTF
TGTGCCTGGAGTCGGTCGTCAGGGTATGGCTACACCTTC
>TRBJ2-7|NA|TRBV5-1|NA
CASSLGIGFDVDYEQYF
TGCGCCAGCAGCTTGGGTATCGGGTTTGACGTAGACTACGAGCAGTACTTC
>TRBJ1-1|NA|TRBV5-1|once
CASSLRGKTEAFF
TGCGCCAGCAGCTTAAGGGGGAAGACTGAAGCTTTCTTT
>TRBJ1-2|NA|TRBV7-3|NA
CASSLGGYGYTF
TGTGCCAGCAGCTTAGGGGGGTATGGCTACACCTTC
>TRBJ2-5|NA|TRBV7-9|NA
CASSPEGGRMETQYF
TGTGCCAGCAGCCCCGAGGGGGGCCGTATGGAGACCCAGTACTTC
>TRBJ1-5|NA|TRBV30|NA
CAWSGIQPQHF
TGTGCCTGGAGCGGAATACAGCCCCAGCATTTT